This paragraph reports one TCR beta chain. The antigen remains unidentified. The record originates from a study of OX40 agonist ivuxolimab in advanced cancers. Looking at the study overall: Three individuals attained partial responses, comprising one hepatocellular carcinoma case and two cutaneous melanoma cases. Findings and limits, study-wide: Dose levels from 0.1 to 3.0 mg/kg saw CD4+ and CD8+ blood T cells expand clonally by week 6.

Germline lookup yields CDR1 MNHNY and CDR2 SVGAGI (reference sequence). V dropped 8 bases and J dropped 6 bases, with 21 bases sitting between them. This CDR3 has 15 amino acids. The method was immunoSEQ multiplex PCR; TCRdb's version includes in-frame clones alone and lacks a portion of them. The sample lists about 81,000 clones, roughly four fifths occurring once. This chain uses TRBV6-6 with TRBJ2-3, with TRBD1 as a possible D gene (6 bases). The origin of this receptor is an adult with an advanced solid tumor such as melanoma, head and neck, liver or kidney cancer. The material was CD4+ or CD8+ T cells sorted from blood, obtained in a trial of the OX40 agonist ivuxolimab. Written as DNA, the CDR3 is TGTGCCAGCGCACGGGACATAAGAAAGGGGGATACGCAGTATTTT. Translated, it gives CASARDIRKGDTQYF.